These T cell receptor beta chains were read from a single sample in a study of Tregs in tolerant kidney transplant recipients. Some clones are missing from TCRdb's copy, which holds only in-frame ones; the method was immunoSEQ multiplex PCR. Here the sample spans more than 95,000 clones, roughly nine tenths being singletons. Sequenced material: CD4+ T cells from blood. The source of these receptors is a human donor in good health. The CDR3 runs from the conserved cysteine through the conserved F or W. D genes are given only for firm matches. The size of a clone is reported for some rows only, either as once, few or many, or as a class for expanded clones.

D gene | J gene | clone size | V gene | CDR3 DNA | CDR3 protein
. | TRBJ2-1 | . | TRBV5-3 | TGTGCCAGAAGCCGAAAACGGGACTTTTTAGGCCTCAATGAGCAGTTCTTC | CARSRKRDFLGLNEQFF
TRBD2 | TRBJ2-7 | . | TRBV19 | TGTGCCAGTAGTATCCAAAGCGGGGGGCGTTACGAGCAGTACTTC | CASSIQSGGRYEQYF
. | TRBJ2-2 | . | TRBV6-5 | TGTGCCTCTATAAAACCCTACACCGGGGAGCTGTTTTTT | CASIKPYTGELFF
. | TRBJ2-1 | . | TRBV7-9 | TGTGCCAGCAGCTTATTGTTCGGGGGAGACAATGAGCAGTTCTTC | CASSLLFGGDNEQFF
. | TRBJ1-1 | once | TRBV6-6 | TGTGCCAGCAGTTACATGGGGCGGAACACTGAAGCTTTCTTT | CASSYMGRNTEAFF
. | TRBJ1-6 | . | TRBV18 | TGTGCCAGCTCCCCGCCGTGGGGTGGGGATTCACCCCTCCACTTT | CASSPPWGGDSPLHF
. | TRBJ2-5 | . | TRBV30 | TGTGCCTGGAGTGTGTACCCTTCAGCTGAGACCCAGTACTTC | CAWSVYPSAETQYF
. | TRBJ2-7 | once | TRBV5-1 | TGCGCCAGCAGCTTGTCTCCGGAGAGCTCCTACGAGCAGTACTTC | CASSLSPESSYEQYF
. | TRBJ1-5 | . | TRBV28 | TGTGCCAGCAGTTACCCGGTTGGGGGGCCGAATCAGCCCCAGCATTTT | CASSYPVGGPNQPQHF
. | TRBJ1-2 | . | TRBV7-9 | TGTGCCAGCAGCTTAGAACAGGGAGGTGGCTACACCTTC | CASSLEQGGGYTF
. | TRBJ2-1 | few | TRBV7-3 | TGTGCCAGCAGCCGACACCCCGCGGGGAGCTCCTACAATGAGCAGTTCTTC | CASSRHPAGSSYNEQFF
TRBD1 | TRBJ2-7 | . | TRBV7-3 | TGTGCCAGTCATGACAGGGGGGACTACGAGCAGTACTTC | CASHDRGDYEQYF
TRBD2 | TRBJ2-3 | . | TRBV5-4 | TGTGCCAGCAGCCCAAGACTAGCCACAGATACGCAGTATTTT | CASSPRLATDTQYF
. | TRBJ1-2 | once | TRBV6-5 | TGTGCCAGCAGCACCCAGGGAGATAACTATGGCTACACCTTC | CASSTQGDNYGYTF
. | TRBJ2-7 | . | TRBV11-2 | TGTGCCAGCAGCTTAGGTTCAGGAGGCAGGTCCTCCTACGAGCAGTACTTC | CASSLGSGGRSSYEQYF
TRBD1 | TRBJ1-5 | . | TRBV11-2 | TGTGCCAGCAGCCTCGGGACAGGGGTTAGGAGCAATCAGCCCCAGCATTTT | CASSLGTGVRSNQPQHF
. | TRBJ1-5 | . | TRBV30 | TGTGCCTGGAGTGATCGCGGGACAAGGGGAAATCAGCCCCAGCATTTT | CAWSDRGTRGNQPQHF
. | TRBJ1-2 | . | TRBV6-6 | TGTGCCAGCAGTTACTCAGAGTATAACTATGGCTACACCTTC | CASSYSEYNYGYTF
TRBD2 | TRBJ2-2 | . | TRBV6-8 | TGTGCCAGCAGGGGTCTGGCGGGGGGCCCTGCCGGCGGGGAGCTGTTTTTT | CASRGLAGGPAGGELFF
. | TRBJ2-5 | . | TRBV13 | TGTGCCAGCAGCCCTTTGACGCGGGGTCAAGAGACCCAGTACTTC | CASSPLTRGQETQYF
. | TRBJ1-5 | . | TRBV4-2 | TGTGCCAGCAGCCAAGATTTCGGACGTATGAATCAGCCCCAGCATTTT | CASSQDFGRMNQPQHF
TRBD1 | TRBJ1-5 | . | TRBV19 | TGTGCCAGTAGTAAAACAGGGGGTCCCGGCCAGCCCCAGCATTTT | CASSKTGGPGQPQHF
. | TRBJ1-1 | once | TRBV14 | TGTGCCAGCAGCCAGCGGATTTCCGTGAACACTGAAGCTTTCTTT | CASSQRISVNTEAFF
TRBD1 | TRBJ1-2 | . | TRBV5-4 | TGTGCCAGCACAGGGGGCAACTATGGCTACACCTTC | CASTGGNYGYTF
TRBD2 | TRBJ2-7 | . | TRBV11-3 | TGTGCCAGCAGCTCCGTAGCGGGGTCCTACGAGCAGTACTTC | CASSSVAGSYEQYF
TRBD1 | TRBJ2-7 | few | TRBV5-8 | TGTGCCAGCAGCCGACAGGGAAGAGGGGAGCAGTACTTC | CASSRQGRGEQYF
TRBD1 | TRBJ1-3 | . | TRBV5-6 | TGTGCCAGCAGCACCCGACAGGGGACACCTGGAAACACCATATATTTT | CASSTRQGTPGNTIYF